One sample yielded the 7 T cell receptor beta chains listed below, sequenced in a study of blood T cell repertoires in COVID-19. Repertoires were generated with immunoSEQ multiplex PCR, while TCRdb's copy carries only in-frame clones and drops some. The sample lists 120,000 to 150,000 clones, approximately 87% seen once, with 0.95% to 1.5% in the top ten. The sequencing input was PBMCs or T cells enriched from blood (not recorded which). The source is a woman aged 25-40 years with acute COVID-19.

The V call is TRBV7-3, the J call TRBJ2-1; possible D gene TRBD2, 6 bases. The germline CDR1 and CDR2 sequences are SGHTA and FQGTGA. This CDR3 spans 15 amino acids. V was pared by 5 bases and J by 1 base, with 12 bases between. CDR3 coding DNA: TGTGCCAGCAGCGCGGGGAGCGGGTCCTACAATGAGCAGTTCTTC. It yields the protein CASSAGSGSYNEQFF.

The rearrangement uses TRBV12-5 and TRBJ2-7, with D hard to call. V gave up 3 bases and J gave up 0 bases, with 12 bases separating them. Germline lookup yields CDR1 LGHNT and CDR2 FRNRAP. This CDR3 has 15 residues. The CDR3 loop reads CASGFLAEHSYEQYF. The CDR3 nucleotides are TGTGCTAGTGGTTTTCTGGCGGAACACTCCTACGAGCAGTACTTC.

This clone was recorded only once. The chain has TRBV5-1 and TRBJ2-5; perhaps TRBD1 as D (6 bases). The CDR3 covers 15 residues. Deletions cut 2 bases from V and 2 bases from J, with 13 bases between. Germline V gene lookup returns CDR1 SGHRS and CDR2 YFSETQ. CDR3 region: CASSLSGTKQETQYF. In DNA form, the CDR3 reads TGCGCCAGCAGCTTATCGGGGACAAAACAAGAGACCCAGTACTTC.

This clone was recorded once. This chain uses TRBV7-8 with TRBJ2-1; no clear D. The CDR3 spans 13 residues. Germline V gene sequence: CDR1 SGHVS, CDR2 FQNEAQ. Trimming shortened V by 1 base and J by 4 bases, and 5 bases separated the two germline ends. The CDR3 reads CASSLERYNEQFF. CDR3 sequence (DNA): TGTGCCAGCAGCTTAGAACGGTACAATGAGCAGTTCTTC.

The V and J genes are TRBV28 and TRBJ1-1; 7 bases are shared with TRBD1. The trim removed 4 bases at V and 3 bases at J, leaving 5 bases unmatched. CDR1 is MDHEN and CDR2 is SYDVKM in the germline V gene. This CDR3 contains 14 residues. The CDR3 coding sequence is TGTGCCAGCAGTTCCACAGGGGCCTACACTGAAGCTTTCTTT. As protein: CASSSTGAYTEAFF.

This chain uses TRBV7-8 with TRBJ2-3, with TRBD2 matching 9 bases. With 4 bases clipped from V and 0 bases from J, the junction kept 2 bases outside the gene matches. Germline CDR1 reads SGHVS; CDR2 reads FQNEAQ. The CDR3 is made up of 15 amino acids. In DNA form, the CDR3 reads TGTGCCAGCAGCTCTAGCGGGACTAGCACAGATACGCAGTATTTT. It encodes CASSSSGTSTDTQYF.

This sequence joins TRBV30 and TRBJ2-5, with TRBD1 matching 9 bases. J gave up 7 bases and V 5 bases, and 14 bases lay outside the gene matches. This CDR3 has 15 amino acids. Germline CDR1 GTSNPN, CDR2 SVGIG (reference sequence). CDR3: CAWAFRDRVLGTQYF. The CDR3 DNA follows: TGTGCCTGGGCCTTCCGGGACAGGGTCTTGGGGACCCAGTACTTC. The whole variable domain, remainder taken from reference TRBV30 and TRBJ2-5, is SQTIHQWPATLVQPVGSPLSLECTVEGTSNPNLYWYRQAAGRGLQLLFYSVGIGQISSEVPQNLSASRPQDRQFILSSKKLLLSDSGFYLCAWAFRDRVLGTQYFGPGTRLLVL.